This T cell receptor beta chain was sequenced during a study of cytomegalovirus exposure and HLA in healthy donors. Across the study: It was reported in a later analysis that the same platform had been used for the approximately 120 validation repertoires as for the approximately 670 first-cohort repertoires.

V lost 2 bases and J 6 bases, leaving 7 bases between the germline ends. Germline CDR1 reads MGHDK; CDR2 reads SYGVNS. This CDR3 is built from 12 residues. On this clone itself: The antigen remains undetermined.

Study outcomes and limitations: Using the classifier, cytomegalovirus status was reportedly diagnosed with high specificity and sensitivity. Researchers catalogued around 150 TCR beta chains as cytomegalovirus-associated. CMV antigen specificity was confirmed in vitro for a few CMV-associated chains.

TCRdb keeps only in-frame clones here, not all; method: immunoSEQ multiplex PCR. The table records 180,000 or so clones, around nine tenths of them present only once. The TCR comes from a woman aged 30 to 39 in good health and CMV-seronegative. The rearrangement joins TRBV25-1 to TRBJ2-5; D remains unclear. The sample consisted of PBMCs. CDR3 residues: CASSEVEKTQYF. DNA of the CDR3: TGTGCCAGCAGTGAAGTGGAGAAGACCCAGTACTTC. The entire variable domain, with the rest obtained from reference TRBV25-1 and TRBJ2-5, is as follows: EADIYQTPRYLVIGTGKKITLECSQTMGHDKMYWYQQDPGMELHLIHYSYGVNSTEKGDLSSESTVSRIRTEHFPLTLESARPSHTSQYLCASSEVEKTQYFGPGTRLLVL.